A single sample gave rise to the 2 T cell receptor beta chains below, sequenced in a study of blood T cell repertoires in COVID-19 (dated by TCRdb to the early 2020s). The library was produced with the immunoSEQ multiplex PCR assay. TCRdb holds this immuneACCESS table with in-frame rearrangements only. Some clones are missing; in checked studies, unresolved V genes explain under half, and the rest has no known cause. This sample holds tens of thousands of clones; over 65% were observed only once. The ten largest clones capture less than 60% of the sample. The sample taken for sequencing was peripheral blood. The receptors derive from a human donor in a cohort sampled during active COVID-19.

This rearrangement joins TRBV6-4 to TRBJ2-7; D unresolved. The CDR3 is 15 residues long. The V gene lost 0 bases and the J gene lost 3 bases, with 12 bases spanning the gap. Germline V lookup: CDR1 MRHNA, CDR2 SNTAGT. In DNA form, the CDR3 reads TGTGCCAGCAGTGACTCGGGCAGGCTGTACTACGAGCAGTACTTC. As protein: CASSDSGRLYYEQYF.

The chain has TRBV27 and TRBJ2-7, with TRBD1 matching 10 bases. Unmatched junction bases numbered 7, after V lost 6 bases and J lost 5 bases. Germline V gives CDR1 MNHEY, CDR2 SMNVEV (reference sequence). The CDR3 is made up of 14 amino acids. The CDR3 nucleotides read TGTGCCAGCAGCCCCCCAGACAGGGGGCACGAGCAGTACTTC. Translation gives CASSPPDRGHEQYF.